The 24 T cell receptor beta chains presented below share a single source sample, sequenced in a study of shared clonotypes between healthy human individuals. Method: immunoSEQ multiplex PCR; TCRdb's copy keeps in-frame clones and lacks some. The table records about 2.4 million clones, 90% to 95% of them present only once. The material sequenced was naive CD4+ T cells sorted from blood. Subset in this sample: CD45RA+ positively selected. The receptors derive from a man aged 18-30 years in good health.

This chain links TRBV5-6 with TRBJ2-7; 11 bases map to TRBD2. V shed 2 bases and J 12 bases; nucleotides not matched to a gene: 13. The CDR3 has 15 residues. CDR1 is SGHDT, CDR2 YYEEEE, per germline. The CDR3 spells CASSFLTGLAGGTYF. CDR3 nucleotide sequence: TGTGCCAGCAGCTTTTTGACAGGGCTAGCGGGGGGTACGTACTTC.

This clone was seen a few times. Sequence at one end of the junction differs from germline and may be a read error. The genes are TRBV7-7 and TRBJ2-1; TRBD2 matches at 10 bases. The V gene's germline CDR1 is SSHAT and CDR2 FNYEAQ (reference sequence). This CDR3 has 15 residues. CDR3 region: CASSPRLAGDNEQFF. The CDR3 nucleotides are TGTGCTAGCAGTCCGAGACTAGCGGGCGACAATGAGCAGTTCTTC.

The gene calls are TRBV30 and TRBJ2-7; 7 bases match TRBD1. Germline V CDR1 and CDR2: GTSNPN, SVGIG (reference sequence). Trimming at V came to 4 bases and at J to 2 bases, leaving 5 bases not matched to a gene. The CDR3 contains 13 residues. The CDR3 nucleotides are TGTGCCTGGACCTCACAGGGGACCTACGAGCAGTACTTC. This translates into CAWTSQGTYEQYF.

This chain links TRBV4-1 with TRBJ2-5; D possibly corresponds to TRBD2 (6 bases). Germline V CDR1 and CDR2: MGHRA, YSYEKL. Trimming removed 1 base at V and 1 base at J, with 16 bases between. The CDR3 length is 17 residues. In DNA, the CDR3 is TGCGCCAGCAGCCAAGTCCCATATCCGGGACTCCAAGAGACCCAGTACTTC. It is translated as CASSQVPYPGLQETQYF.

This clone was seen a handful of times. The chain joins TRBV14 to TRBJ1-2; D not resolved. The length of the CDR3 is 14 residues. Trimming pared 4 bases from V and 4 bases from J, leaving 13 bases between. Germline V gene lookup returns CDR1 SGHDN and CDR2 FVKESK. DNA for the CDR3: TGTGCCAGCAGCCCCCAGGCGGGCACCTATGGCTACACCTTC. It is translated as CASSPQAGTYGYTF.

This CDR3 is CASNKAGTTRSQYF. Here the CDR3 DNA reads TGTGCCAGCAACAAAGCGGGAACCACACGGAGCCAGTACTTC. The gene calls are TRBV6-5 and TRBJ2-5; TRBD2 aligns across 7 bases. The germline gives CDR1 MNHEY, CDR2 SVGAGI. V trimming: 7 bases; J trimming: 10 bases; junction bases outside the gene matches: 15. The CDR3 spans 14 residues.

This rearrangement joins TRBV19 to TRBJ1-6; D remains unclear. The V end lost 6 bases, the J end lost 11 bases, and 14 bases lay between the germline ends. Germline V lookup: CDR1 LNHDA, CDR2 SQIVND (reference sequence). This CDR3 spans 13 amino acids. The CDR3 region has the DNA TGTGCCAGTAGGAACGGCGGACGGGCACCCCTCCACTTT. Protein: CASRNGGRAPLHF. The variable domain in full, completed from reference TRBV19 and TRBJ1-6, reads DGGITQSPKYLFRKEGQNVTLSCEQNLNHDAMYWYRQDPGQGLRLIYYSQIVNDFQKGDIAEGYSVSREKKESFPLTVTSAQKNPTAFYLCASRNGGRAPLHFGNGTRLTVT.

V gene TRBV4-2 combines with J gene TRBJ2-5, with a weak D call TRBD2 (5 bases). The J call may not be correct, given that the DNA end is closer to TRBJ2-7. Germline-derived CDR1 and CDR2 are LGHNA and YNFKEQ. The CDR3 extends over 16 amino acids. The CDR3, as DNA: TGTGCCAGCAGCCAAGCCCAGGACCGGGATGGGAACGAGCAGTACTTC. It codes for CASSQAQDRDGNEQYF.

The chain carries TRBV9 and TRBJ2-3; maybe TRBD2 (6 bases). CDR1 and CDR2 from the germline V gene are SGDLS and YYNGEE. This CDR3 is 16 amino acids long. With 1 base removed from V and 0 bases from J, the gap between germline ends came to 12 bases. The CDR3 region has the DNA TGTGCCAGCAGCGTACCTAGCGTCACTAGCACAGATACGCAGTATTTT. Translating it yields CASSVPSVTSTDTQYF.

This rearrangement joins TRBV10-2 to TRBJ2-7; 7 bases match TRBD1. With V trimmed by 6 bases and J by 6 bases, 11 bases remained unmatched. CDR3 size: 14 residues. CDR1 and CDR2 (germline): WSHSY, SAAADI. CDR3 DNA sequence: TGCGCCAGCAGACTAGGGACAGCCCTGACCGAGCAGTACTTC. Protein sequence: CASRLGTALTEQYF.

This clone was counted only a few times. The gene calls are TRBV5-6 and TRBJ1-1, with no clear D. Trimming stripped 4 bases from V and 3 bases from J, with 10 bases between. The CDR3 is 13 residues long. Germline V lookup: CDR1 SGHDT, CDR2 YYEEEE. CDR3 sequence reads: CASSPEWDTEAFF. In nucleotides, the CDR3 is TGTGCCAGCAGCCCCGAGTGGGACACTGAAGCTTTCTTT.

The V and J genes are TRBV18 and TRBJ1-2; D gene ambiguous. Trimming took 5 bases from V and 4 from J, leaving 11 bases between them. The CDR3 consists of 13 residues. Germline CDR1 and CDR2: KGHSH and LQKENI. DNA of the CDR3: TGTGCCAGCTCAGCCCTAGGTGTCTATGGCTACACCTTC. As protein: CASSALGVYGYTF.

This clone was detected once. This chain links TRBV7-6 with TRBJ2-5, with D perhaps TRBD1 (5 bases). V gave up 4 bases and J gave up 2 bases, with 11 bases separating them. The CDR3 consists of 14 residues. CDR1 and CDR2 (germline): SGHVS, FNYEAQ. CDR3 amino acids: CASSYSGKQETQYF. The CDR3 DNA follows: TGTGCCAGCAGCTACTCAGGGAAACAAGAGACCCAGTACTTC.

The sample holds one count of this clone. The chain joins TRBV7-9 to TRBJ1-4; D remains ambiguous. Trimming shortened V by 1 base and J by 0 bases, and 3 bases separated the two germline ends. The germline V gene encodes CDR1 SEHNR and CDR2 FQNEAQ (reference sequence). CDR3 length: 14 residues. Written as DNA, the CDR3 is TGTGCCAGCAGCTTAGTCACAACTAATGAAAAACTGTTTTTT. This translates into CASSLVTTNEKLFF.

The CDR3 region has the DNA TGTGCCAGCAGCATACAGGGGTCCGCCCAGACTGAGCAGTTCTTC. This encodes CASSIQGSAQTEQFF. The chain combines TRBV27 with TRBJ2-1, with 7 bases that match TRBD1. CDR3 size: 15 residues. CDR1 is MNHEY and CDR2 is SMNVEV in the germline V gene (reference sequence). V lost 6 bases and J lost 9; bases outside the gene matches: 14.

Notes on this clone: Other DNA sequences in this specimen translate into the identical CDR3. V usage is TRBV11-3 and J usage is TRBJ1-1, with TRBD1 matching over 10 bases. CDR3 length: 14 amino acids. V lost 5 bases to trimming and J lost 3 bases; unmatched junction nucleotides: 3. Germline loops: CDR1 SGHNT, CDR2 YENEEA. The DNA of the CDR3 is TGTGCCAGCAGCCCGGGGACAGGGGACACTGAAGCTTTCTTT. Its protein product is CASSPGTGDTEAFF.

The chain uses TRBV13 and TRBJ1-3; D may be TRBD1 (5 bases). V was trimmed by 2 bases and J by 6 bases, leaving 14 bases between them. The CDR3 is made up of 15 amino acids. Germline values: CDR1 PRHDT, CDR2 FYEKMQ (reference sequence). As DNA, the CDR3 is TGTGCCAGCAGCTTACGGGCAGGGACGACAAACACCATATATTTT. Encoded protein: CASSLRAGTTNTIYF. Full variable domain (outside the CDR3, taken from reference TRBV13 and TRBJ1-3): AAGVIQSPRHLIKEKRETATLKCYPIPRHDTVYWYQQGPGQDPQFLISFYEKMQSDKGSIPDRFSAQQFSDYHSELNMSSLELGDSALYFCASSLRAGTTNTIYFGEGSWLTVV.

The CDR3 DNA reads TGTGCCAGCAGTGATTACCTAGCGGGAGGGCCTTTAGCCAAAAACATTCAGTACTTC. The encoded protein is CASSDYLAGGPLAKNIQYF. The V and J genes are TRBV2 and TRBJ2-4; 12 positions match TRBD2. The CDR3 contains 19 residues. Germline V gene lookup returns CDR1 SNHLY and CDR2 FYNNEI. J gave up 0 bases and V 3 bases, and 9 bases lay outside the gene matches.

This clone was seen only a few times. Other DNA sequences within the sample encode an identical CDR3. This sequence joins TRBV7-9 and TRBJ1-1, with a weak D call TRBD1 (5 bases). The CDR3 covers 13 residues. V was shortened by 5 bases and J by 1 base, with 8 bases between the two germline ends. Germline values: CDR1 SEHNR, CDR2 FQNEAQ (reference sequence). The CDR3 spells CASSLDRNTEAFF. DNA of the CDR3: TGTGCCAGCAGCCTCGACAGGAACACTGAAGCTTTCTTT.

The chain joins TRBV7-2 to TRBJ1-3; D unresolved. The CDR3 contains 14 residues. Germline V gives CDR1 SGHTA, CDR2 FQGNSA. V was trimmed by 5 bases and J by 4 bases, leaving 12 bases between them. CDR3 residues: CASSPDVSGNTIYF. In nucleotides, the CDR3 is TGTGCCAGCAGCCCCGATGTCTCCGGAAACACCATATATTTT.

The J gene is TRBJ2-4, the V gene TRBV5-1; TRBD2 might be the D (5 bases). V was cut by 0 bases and J by 1 base, with 11 bases left in between. The CDR3 runs 16 residues. Germline CDR1 is SGHRS and CDR2 is YFSETQ. The CDR3 reads CASSLDPGSAKNIQYF. CDR3 nucleotides: TGCGCCAGCAGCTTGGACCCGGGGTCGGCCAAAAACATTCAGTACTTC.

The chain is built from TRBV29-1 and TRBJ2-3, with D possibly TRBD2 on 6 matching bases. Between the trimmed V and J ends, which lost 4 bases and 1 base, there was a span of 9 bases. The CDR3 is 13 amino acids. Germline V gene data show CDR1 as SQVTM and CDR2 as ANQGSEA. The CDR3 coding sequence is TGCAGCGTTGGTCCGGGAGGCACAGATACGCAGTATTTT. Protein sequence: CSVGPGGTDTQYF.

V gene TRBV7-8 combines with J gene TRBJ2-6, with no clear D. With 1 base removed from V and 1 base from J, the gap between germline ends came to 8 bases. Germline-derived CDR1 and CDR2 are SGHVS and FQNEAQ. The CDR3 covers 16 residues. The DNA for the CDR3 is TGTGCCAGCAGCTTAGGGTCCCAGTCTGGGGCCAACGTCCTGACTTTC. Translated: CASSLGSQSGANVLTF. Variable domain in full (rest from reference TRBV7-8 and TRBJ2-6): GAGVSQSPRYKVAKRGQDVALRCDPISGHVSLFWYQQALGQGPEFLTYFQNEAQLDKSGLPSDRFFAERPEGSVSTLKIQRTQQEDSAVYLCASSLGSQSGANVLTFGAGSRLTVL.

The J gene is TRBJ2-5, the V gene TRBV7-8; D is perhaps TRBD2 (6 bases). Germline V CDR1 and CDR2: SGHVS, FQNEAQ. V was shortened by 6 bases and J by 2 bases, with 13 bases between the two germline ends. This CDR3 is built from 14 residues. The CDR3 DNA is TGTGCCAGCAGGCACCGGGACTTACAAGAGACCCAGTACTTC. Translated: CASRHRDLQETQYF.